This TCR beta chain derives from a study of CD8+ T cells in alopecia areata. Points from the study as a whole: Many expanded lesional clones persisted in scalp and blood during tofacitinib.

Reverse transcribed after extraction, RNA yielded cDNA as the sequencing template. Here immunoSEQ multiplex PCR was the method, and the copy in TCRdb shows in-frame clones only, minus some. The table includes some 180,000 clones, about 53% detected once. The CDR3 consists of 16 residues. V was pared by 2 bases and J by 3 bases, with 7 bases of the junction left unmatched. Germline lookup yields CDR1 MNHEY and CDR2 SMNVEV (reference sequence). For this clone: Its antigen is not known.

Treatment meaning: oral pan-JAK inhibitor, 5-10 mg twice daily. Collection of lesional scalp punch biopsies and peripheral blood was performed in alopecia areata patients. The chain joins TRBV27 to TRBJ2-3, with 8 bases matching TRBD1. Sample: CD8+ T cells sorted from blood, taken at week 24, from a patient treated with tofacitinib. The TCR originated in a human donor with alopecia areata. CDR3 protein: CASSLSRTGLTDTQYF. CDR3 DNA sequence: TGTGCCAGCAGTTTAAGCCGGACAGGGCTTACAGATACGCAGTATTTT.